Only one count was recorded for the clone carrying this T cell receptor (beta chain). Its target is not known. Clones were read by immunoSEQ multiplex PCR, and TCRdb kept only the in-frame ones, dropping some. The table records roughly 50,000 clones, around 90% of them present only once. The data stem from a study of PD-1 blockade in classical Hodgkin lymphoma. Time point noted: cycle 4 day 1 (C4D1), after less than 7 weeks of nivolumab. With no exception, relapse followed autologous stem cell transplantation in all patients, and brentuximab vedotin exposure varied. Trimming removed 6 bases at V and 2 bases at J, with 13 bases between. CDR1 and CDR2 (germline): MNHNS, SASEGT. The CDR3 covers 14 residues. Study outcomes and limitations: As was reported, newly diagnosed patients showed lower baseline TCR diversity than healthy donors did.

The source was peripheral blood mononuclear cells (PBMCs), collected before the fourth cycle of nivolumab. The sequence came from a human donor with classical Hodgkin lymphoma. The chain is built from TRBV6-1 and TRBJ1-1; D gene ambiguous. CDR3 residues: CASRAPGTNTEAFF. Written as DNA, the CDR3 is TGTGCCAGCAGAGCTCCGGGAACCAACACTGAAGCTTTCTTT.